This section outlines one T cell receptor beta chain sequence together with its context. What it binds is unknown. TCR beta CDR3 sequences were amplified from RNA transcripts. Carried out on the TCR CDR3, a first-round RT-PCR used the HTBI primer set. TCRdb fed the multiplex PCR reads into MiXCR, producing one record per CDR3 protein. The repertoire consists of approximately 560,000 distinct CDR3 sequences, with just over 45% occurring once and the leading ten covering just under 8.5%. This entry comes from a study of T cells in Graves' hyperthyroidism and ophthalmopathy. The CDR3 consists of 14 residues. The V end lost 4 bases, the J end lost 2 bases, and 12 bases lay between the germline ends. Per the germline V gene, CDR1 is SEHNR and CDR2 is FQNEAQ (reference sequence). Study-wide results and limits: Most thyroid clonotypes expanded above 0.001 appeared in blood too.

Across 18 months, stable Graves' hyperthyroidism was marked by no progression to ophthalmopathy. Those patients with uncontrolled infection, other autoimmune disease, pregnancy or lactation were excluded. This chain links TRBV7-9 with TRBJ2-7; the D call may be TRBD1 or TRBD2 (5 bases each). The sample comprised peripheral blood or thyroid tissue (not recorded which). The receptor was derived from a woman younger than 30 with Graves' hyperthyroidism. The DNA for the CDR3 is TGTGCCAGCAGCTCGGGGCGACCTACCTACGAGCAGTACTTC. It translates to CASSSGRPTYEQYF.